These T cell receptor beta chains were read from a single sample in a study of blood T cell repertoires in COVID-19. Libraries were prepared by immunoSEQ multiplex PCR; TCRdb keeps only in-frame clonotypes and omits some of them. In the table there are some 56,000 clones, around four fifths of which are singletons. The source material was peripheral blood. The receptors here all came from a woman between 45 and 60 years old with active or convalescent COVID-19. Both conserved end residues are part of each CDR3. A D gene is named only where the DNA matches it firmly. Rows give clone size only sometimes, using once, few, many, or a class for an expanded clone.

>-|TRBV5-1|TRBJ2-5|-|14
CASSLPPPSETQYF
TGCGCCAGCAGCTTGCCCCCCCCTTCGGAGACCCAGTACTTC
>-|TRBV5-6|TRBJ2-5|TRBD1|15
CASSSPTGRQETQYF
TGTGCCAGCAGCTCACCGACAGGGAGACAAGAGACCCAGTACTTC
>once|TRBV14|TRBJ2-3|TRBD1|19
CASSPFLRQGDHSTDTQYF
TGTGCCAGCAGCCCCTTCCTCCGACAGGGGGACCATAGCACAGATACGCAGTATTTT
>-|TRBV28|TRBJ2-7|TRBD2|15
CASRAGGLSSYEQYF
TGTGCCAGCAGAGCGGGAGGCCTGAGCTCCTACGAGCAGTACTTC
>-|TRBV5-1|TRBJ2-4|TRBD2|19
CASSFRAGGPQGGKNIQYF
TGCGCCAGCAGCTTCAGGGCGGGAGGGCCCCAGGGCGGCAAAAACATTCAGTACTTC
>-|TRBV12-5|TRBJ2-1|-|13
CASGLGHGNEQFF
TGTGCTAGTGGTTTGGGACACGGCAATGAGCAGTTCTTC
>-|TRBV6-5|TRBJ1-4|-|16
CASSYSGRATNEKLFF
TGTGCCAGCAGTTACTCCGGCAGGGCAACTAATGAAAAACTGTTTTTT
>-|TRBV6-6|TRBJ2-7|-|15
CASSHSRVGLYEQYF
TGTGCCAGCAGTCACTCCAGGGTGGGGCTCTACGAGCAGTACTTC
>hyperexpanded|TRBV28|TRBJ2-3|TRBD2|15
CASIPGSGSPDTQYF
TGTGCCAGCATCCCCGGTAGCGGGAGCCCAGATACGCAGTATTTT
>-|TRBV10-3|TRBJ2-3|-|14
CAISESQAPDTQYF
TGTGCCATCAGTGAGTCGCAAGCTCCAGATACGCAGTATTTT
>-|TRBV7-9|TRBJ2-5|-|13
CASTRDFQETQYF
TGTGCCAGCACCCGGGACTTCCAAGAGACCCAGTACTTC
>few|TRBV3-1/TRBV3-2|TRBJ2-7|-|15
CASSQDRSPSYEQYF
TGTGCCAGCAGCCAAGACCGGAGTCCCTCCTACGAGCAGTACTTC
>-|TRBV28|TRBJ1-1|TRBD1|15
CASSLGTVGNTEAFF
TGTGCCAGCAGTTTAGGGACAGTGGGGAACACTGAAGCTTTCTTT
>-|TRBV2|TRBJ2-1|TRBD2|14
CASSSGLVFDEQFF
TGTGCCAGCAGTTCGGGACTAGTATTCGATGAGCAGTTCTTC
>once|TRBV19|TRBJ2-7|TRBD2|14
CASRPSGRGYEQYF
TGTGCCAGTAGACCTAGCGGGAGGGGATACGAGCAGTACTTC
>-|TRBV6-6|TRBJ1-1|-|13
CASSPREYTEAFF
TGTGCCAGCAGCCCCAGGGAATACACTGAAGCTTTCTTT
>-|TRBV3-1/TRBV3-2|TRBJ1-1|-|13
CASSQGANTEAFF
TGTGCCAGCAGCCAGGGGGCCAACACTGAAGCTTTCTTT
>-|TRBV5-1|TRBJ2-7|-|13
CASSLGGYYEQYF
TGCGCCAGCAGCTTGGGGGGCTACTACGAGCAGTACTTC
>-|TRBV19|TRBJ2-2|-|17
CASSIIMRQARHGELFF
TGTGCCAGTAGCATCATAATGAGACAGGCACGACACGGGGAGCTGTTTTTT
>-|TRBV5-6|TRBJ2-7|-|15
CASSLVGSLSYEQYF
TGTGCCAGCAGCTTGGTCGGGAGTTTATCCTACGAGCAGTACTTC
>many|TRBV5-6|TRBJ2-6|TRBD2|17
CASSLETSASGANVLTF
TGTGCCAGCAGCTTGGAAACTAGCGCTTCTGGGGCCAACGTCCTGACTTTC
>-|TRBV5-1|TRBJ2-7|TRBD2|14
CASSASGPIYEQYF
TGCGCCAGCAGCGCTAGCGGGCCGATCTACGAGCAGTACTTC
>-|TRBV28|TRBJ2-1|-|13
CASRLTGVNEQFF
TGTGCCAGCAGGCTAACGGGAGTAAATGAGCAGTTCTTC
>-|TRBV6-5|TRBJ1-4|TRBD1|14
CASSPTGVGEKLFF
TGTGCCAGCAGCCCGACAGGGGTGGGTGAAAAACTGTTTTTT
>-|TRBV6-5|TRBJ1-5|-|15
CASSLGANSNQPQHF
TGTGCCAGCAGCCTCGGAGCGAATAGCAATCAGCCCCAGCATTTT
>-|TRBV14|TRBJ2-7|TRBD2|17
CASSQDWVFAGAHEQYF
TGTGCCAGCAGCCAAGATTGGGTATTCGCGGGAGCCCACGAGCAGTACTTC
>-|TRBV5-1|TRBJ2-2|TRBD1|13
CASRKGATGELFF
TGCGCCAGCAGGAAGGGGGCGACCGGGGAGCTGTTTTTT
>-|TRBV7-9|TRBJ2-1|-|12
CASSSLTDEQFF
TGTGCCAGCAGCTCCCTTACAGATGAGCAGTTCTTC
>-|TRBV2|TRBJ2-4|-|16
CASAGASGLAKNIQYF
TGTGCCAGCGCGGGGGCTAGCGGATTAGCCAAAAACATTCAGTACTTC
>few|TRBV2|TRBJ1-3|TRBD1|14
CASSGQVAGNTIYF
TGTGCCAGCAGCGGACAGGTTGCTGGAAACACCATATATTTT
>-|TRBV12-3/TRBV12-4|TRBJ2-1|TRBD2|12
CASSPAGGGWFF
TGTGCCAGCAGCCCAGCGGGAGGGGGCTGGTTCTTC
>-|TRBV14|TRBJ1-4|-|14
CASSQDSLNEKLFF
TGTGCCAGCAGCCAAGATTCCCTTAATGAAAAACTGTTTTTT
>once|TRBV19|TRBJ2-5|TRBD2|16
CASSARTSGGQETQYF
TGTGCCAGTAGTGCCCGGACTAGCGGGGGGCAAGAGACCCAGTACTTC
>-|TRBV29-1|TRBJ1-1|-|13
CSVEGAMNTEAFF
TGCAGCGTTGAAGGGGCCATGAACACTGAAGCTTTCTTT
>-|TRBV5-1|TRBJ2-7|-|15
CASSLGGSLGYEQYF
TGCGCCAGCAGCTTGGGAGGGTCTCTGGGCTACGAGCAGTACTTC
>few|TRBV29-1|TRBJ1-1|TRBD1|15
CSVEGQGRRNTEAFF
TGCAGCGTTGAGGGACAGGGTCGGAGGAACACTGAAGCTTTCTTT
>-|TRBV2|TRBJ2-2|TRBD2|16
CASSDDSGKLTGELFF
TGTGCCAGCAGTGATGACAGCGGGAAACTCACCGGGGAGCTGTTTTTT
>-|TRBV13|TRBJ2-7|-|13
CASSSHRVVEQYF
TGTGCCAGCAGCTCCCACAGGGTTGTGGAGCAGTACTTC
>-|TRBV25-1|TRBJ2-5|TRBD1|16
CASSELRTGGGETQYF
TGTGCCAGCAGTGAACTCCGGACAGGGGGCGGCGAGACCCAGTACTTC
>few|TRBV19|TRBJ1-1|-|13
CASSKGIVTEAFF
TGTGCCAGTAGTAAGGGGATTGTCACTGAAGCTTTCTTT
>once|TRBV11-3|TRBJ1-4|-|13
CASSPEVLEKLFF
TGTGCCAGCAGCCCCGAGGTCTTGGAAAAACTGTTTTTT
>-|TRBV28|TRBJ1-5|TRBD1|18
CASSSTYGTELSNQPQHF
TGTGCCAGCAGCTCAACATACGGGACAGAGCTTAGCAATCAGCCCCAGCATTTT
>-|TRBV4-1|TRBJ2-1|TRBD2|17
CASTLTPAGTRNNEQFF
TGCGCCAGCACCCTAACCCCTGCCGGGACTAGAAACAATGAGCAGTTCTTC
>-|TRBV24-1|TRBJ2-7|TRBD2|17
CATSDGTSGKSSYEQYF
TGTGCCACCAGTGATGGGACTAGCGGGAAGAGCTCCTACGAGCAGTACTTC
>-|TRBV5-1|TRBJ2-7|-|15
CASSLVPGHSYEQYF
TGCGCCAGCAGCTTGGTTCCAGGGCATTCCTACGAGCAGTACTTC
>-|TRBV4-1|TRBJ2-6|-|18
CASSQERGALSGANVLTF
TGCGCCAGCAGCCAAGAACGGGGAGCTCTCTCTGGGGCCAACGTCCTGACTTTC
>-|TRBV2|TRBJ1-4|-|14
CAQSGGRTNEKLFF
TGTGCCCAGTCCGGGGGTAGAACTAATGAAAAACTGTTTTTT
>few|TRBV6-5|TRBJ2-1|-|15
CASSLDYASYNEQFF
TGTGCCAGCAGTCTCGACTACGCTTCCTACAATGAGCAGTTCTTC
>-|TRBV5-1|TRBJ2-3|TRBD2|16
CASSLWTSGTEDTQYF
TGCGCCAGCAGCCTCTGGACTAGCGGGACTGAAGATACGCAGTATTTT
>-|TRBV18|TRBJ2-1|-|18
CASSPGFLTTASYNEQFF
TGTGCCAGCTCACCTGGCTTCCTTACAACCGCCTCCTACAATGAGCAGTTCTTC
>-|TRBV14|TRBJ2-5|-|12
CASSQVGGTQYF
TGTGCCAGCAGCCAAGTCGGGGGGACCCAGTACTTC
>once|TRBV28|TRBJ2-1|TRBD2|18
CASRLGLAGGWAYNEQFF
TGTGCCAGCAGACTGGGACTAGCGGGAGGTTGGGCCTACAATGAGCAGTTCTTC
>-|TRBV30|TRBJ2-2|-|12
CAWSLGTGELFF
TGTGCCTGGAGCCTCGGCACCGGGGAGCTGTTTTTT
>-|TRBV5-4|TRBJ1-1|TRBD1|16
CASSARDRGSNTEAFF
TGTGCCAGCAGCGCACGGGACAGGGGCTCAAACACTGAAGCTTTCTTT
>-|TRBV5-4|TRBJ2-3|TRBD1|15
CASRPDRARTDTQYF
TGTGCCAGCAGACCGGACAGGGCCCGCACAGATACGCAGTATTTT
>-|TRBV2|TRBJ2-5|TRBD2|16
CASSVPSGPYQETQYF
TGTGCCAGCAGTGTACCTAGCGGCCCGTACCAAGAGACCCAGTACTTC
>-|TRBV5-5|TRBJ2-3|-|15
CASSSPLAGTDTQYF
TGTGCCAGCAGCTCCCCGTTGGCAGGCACAGATACGCAGTATTTT
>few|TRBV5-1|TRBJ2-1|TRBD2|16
CASSGNAGTSANEQFF
TGCGCCAGCAGCGGAAATGCCGGGACTAGCGCCAATGAGCAGTTCTTC
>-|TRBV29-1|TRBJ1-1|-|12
CSVETVNTEAFF
TGCAGCGTTGAGACAGTTAACACTGAAGCTTTCTTT